Listed here is a single TCR beta chain. V shed 5 bases, J shed 8 bases, and the junction held 8 bases outside the gene matches. CDR3 length: 13 amino acids. Germline CDR1 reads SGHTA; CDR2 reads FQGNSA. The data were produced by immunoSEQ multiplex PCR, yet TCRdb's version contains in-frame clones alone and is incomplete. The sample holds fewer than 250,000 clones, 65% to 90% seen once. The sample comes from a study of blood T cell repertoires in COVID-19. Assignment of participants to cohorts was predicated upon participant-reported clinical history. This rearrangement joins TRBV7-2 to TRBJ1-2; 7 nucleotides align to TRBD1. The sequence derives from a woman between 45 and 65 years old with acute COVID-19. The sequencing input was PBMCs or T cells enriched from blood (not recorded which). In DNA, the CDR3 is TGTGCCAGCAGCCCAACAGGGGTGGGCGGCTACACCTTC. Protein product: CASSPTGVGGYTF. The full variable domain, with the rest looked up from reference TRBV7-2 and TRBJ1-2, is GAGVSQSPSNKVTEKGKDVELRCDPISGHTALYWYRQSLGQGLEFLIYFQGNSAPDKSGLPSDRFSAERTGGSVSTLTIQRTQQEDSAVYLCASSPTGVGGYTFGSGTRLTVV.